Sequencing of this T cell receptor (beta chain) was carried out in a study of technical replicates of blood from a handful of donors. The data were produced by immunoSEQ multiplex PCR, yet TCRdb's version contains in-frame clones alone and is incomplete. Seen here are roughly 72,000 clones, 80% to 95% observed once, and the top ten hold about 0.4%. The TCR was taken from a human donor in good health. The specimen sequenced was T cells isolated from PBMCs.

The CDR3 coding sequence is TGTGCCAGCAGCGTAGAGCCTAGCGGACTCTACGAGCAGTACTTC. This translates into CASSVEPSGLYEQYF. J is TRBJ2-7 and V is TRBV9; 7 nucleotides agree with TRBD2. The CDR3 loop spans 15 amino acids. The germline CDR1 and CDR2 sequences are SGDLS and YYNGEE. The J segment lost 3 bases and the V segment lost 0 bases, leaving 6 bases of the junction unmatched.